Below, 21 T cell receptor beta chains from the same sample are listed, as sequenced in a study of T cell clonotyping in hematopoietic cell transplantation. Described time point: recipient sample about 28 days before transplant, after cytoreduction. Method: immunoSEQ multiplex PCR; TCRdb's copy keeps in-frame clones and lacks some. The sample lists under 30,000 clones, over 65% occurring once. This material consisted of peripheral blood mononuclear cells, taken before stem cell transplant. The source of these receptors is a woman under 40 with chronic myeloid leukemia. Some clones in this sample may be carry-over from other donors' samples.

Turning to this clone: The same CDR3 can be traced to other DNA sequences in this sample. The chain is built from TRBV20-1 and TRBJ2-5; no firm D call. CDR1 and CDR2 from the germline V gene are DFQATT and SNEGSKA (reference sequence). This CDR3 spans 11 amino acids. V was cut by 2 bases and J by 1 base, with 2 bases left in between. The CDR3, as DNA: TGCAGTGCTAGAATCCAAGAGACCCAGTACTTC. Translation gives CSARIQETQYF.

This chain connects TRBV7-9 to TRBJ1-2; D not resolved. V was clipped by 3 bases and J by 7 bases, with 12 bases between them. Germline V lookup: CDR1 SEHNR, CDR2 FQNEAQ (reference sequence). The CDR3 spans 13 residues. The CDR3 DNA sequence: TGTGCCAGCAGCTTTAATAGGGATGGTGGCTACACCTTC. Its translation: CASSFNRDGGYTF.

The chain recombines TRBV5-1 with TRBJ2-2; D not certain. This CDR3 comprises 13 residues. Between the trimmed V and J ends, which lost 6 bases and 4 bases, there was a span of 10 bases. Germline lookup yields CDR1 SGHRS and CDR2 YFSETQ. This CDR3 reads CASTGDLTGELFF. DNA of the CDR3: TGCGCCAGCACTGGGGATCTCACCGGGGAGCTGTTTTTT. The full variable domain, its missing parts supplied by reference TRBV5-1 and TRBJ2-2, is KAGVTQTPRYLIKTRGQQVTLSCSPISGHRSVSWYQQTPGQGLQFLFEYFSETQRNKGNFPGRFSGRQFSNSRSEMNVSTLELGDSALYLCASTGDLTGELFFGEGSRLTVL.

The chain recombines TRBV25-1 with TRBJ1-3; a possible D gene is TRBD1 (5 bases). V was cut by 3 bases and J by 1 base, with 10 bases left in between. The CDR3 consists of 15 residues. The germline V gene encodes CDR1 MGHDK and CDR2 SYGVNS. The CDR3 region is CASSDTGFSGNTIYF. CDR3 bases: TGTGCCAGCAGTGATACAGGTTTTTCTGGAAACACCATATATTTT.

V and J are TRBV19 and TRBJ1-2; 7 bases align to TRBD1. The CDR3 has 12 residues. CDR1 and CDR2 from the germline V gene are LNHDA and SQIVND (reference sequence). J was trimmed by 4 bases and V by 6 bases; bases with no gene match: 2. The CDR3, as DNA: TGTGCCAGTAGACAGGGGATCTATGGCTACACCTTC. This translates into CASRQGIYGYTF.

This clone was seen more than once but under ten times. CDR3 sequence reads: CAWDGLGRNTIYF. The CDR3, as DNA: TGTGCCTGGGACGGCTTAGGGAGAAACACCATATATTTT. The chain uses TRBV30 and TRBJ1-3, with D unclear. The CDR3 covers 13 residues. The V end was cut by 5 bases, the J end by 5 bases, with 13 bases between. Germline V gene data show CDR1 as GTSNPN and CDR2 as SVGIG (reference sequence).

The chain links TRBV7-2 to TRBJ2-5; 8 nucleotides line up with TRBD2. Germline V CDR1 and CDR2: SGHTA, FQGNSA. This CDR3 region has 15 residues. V trimming: 4 bases; J trimming: 2 bases; junction bases outside the gene matches: 6. DNA of the CDR3: TGTGCCAGCAGCTCGGGGGGGCGCCTACAAGAGACCCAGTACTTC. Translated: CASSSGGRLQETQYF.

The gene calls are TRBV6-1 and TRBJ1-1; 9 bases are a match to TRBD1. CDR1 MNHNS and CDR2 SASEGT come from the germline V gene. V trimming: 6 bases; J trimming: 2 bases; junction bases outside the gene matches: 1. This CDR3 has 13 amino acids. The CDR3 protein is CASRDRGNTEAFF. The CDR3 DNA reads TGTGCCAGCAGGGACAGGGGTAACACTGAAGCTTTCTTT.

The genes are TRBV10-3 and TRBJ2-3; 12 positions match TRBD2. This CDR3 has 16 residues. Per the germline V gene, CDR1 is ENHRY and CDR2 is SYGVKD. With 3 bases clipped from V and 2 bases from J, the junction kept 3 bases outside the gene matches. This CDR3 reads CAISEWTSGNTDTQYF. In nucleotides, the CDR3 is TGTGCCATCAGTGAATGGACTAGCGGGAACACAGATACGCAGTATTTT.

CDR3 sequence (DNA): TGTGCCAGCAGCTTGTTCGGCAGAGATGGTCAGCCCCAGCATTTT. Its protein is CASSLFGRDGQPQHF. The chain has TRBV5-6 and TRBJ1-5; D is ambiguous. Trimming stripped 1 base from V and 6 bases from J, with 14 bases between. Per the germline V gene, CDR1 is SGHDT and CDR2 is YYEEEE. This CDR3 has 15 amino acids.

This sequence joins TRBV5-8 and TRBJ1-2; D gene ambiguous. The germline CDR1 and CDR2 sequences are SGHTS and YDEGEE. The germline V and J ends were trimmed by 0 bases and 4 bases, with 10 bases remaining between them. The CDR3 is made up of 14 amino acids. The CDR3 loop is CASSLGLVVYGYTF. The CDR3 DNA reads TGTGCCAGCAGCTTGGGATTAGTAGTCTATGGCTACACCTTC.

The chain joins TRBV11-2 to TRBJ1-2, with no clear D. Per the germline V gene, CDR1 is SGHAT and CDR2 is FQNNGV. Trimming took 0 bases from V and 4 from J, leaving 12 bases between them. The CDR3 consists of 15 residues. CDR3 coding DNA: TGTGCCAGCAGCTTAGATATGGAGGCGAGCTATGGCTACACCTTC. The encoded protein is CASSLDMEASYGYTF.

This clone occurred once. The V gene is TRBV5-1, the J gene TRBJ2-7, with D maybe TRBD1 (6 bases). Germline CDR1 is SGHRS and CDR2 is YFSETQ. The CDR3 is 13 residues long. V was shortened by 2 bases and J by 5 bases, with 11 bases between the two germline ends. This CDR3 is CASSLQGSDEQYV. The CDR3 DNA reads as TGCGCCAGCAGCTTACAGGGATCTGACGAGCAGTACGTC.

This clone was observed a handful of times. This rearrangement joins TRBV11-2 to TRBJ2-5, with TRBD2 matching over 7 bases. The germline CDR1 and CDR2 sequences are SGHAT and FQNNGV. Trimming cost V 4 bases and J 2 bases; bases outside gene matches: 4. The length of the CDR3 is 14 residues. The CDR3 DNA reads TGTGCCAGCAGCTCCCGGACTAGACAAGAGACCCAGTACTTC. Its translation is CASSSRTRQETQYF.

This chain connects TRBV5-1 to TRBJ2-7; 12 nucleotides align to TRBD2. V trimming: 4 bases; J trimming: 4 bases; junction bases outside the gene matches: 6. The V gene's germline CDR1 is SGHRS and CDR2 YFSETQ. The CDR3 loop spans 15 amino acids. The CDR3 protein is CASSPGLAGLYEQYF. The CDR3 DNA reads TGCGCCAGCAGCCCGGGACTAGCGGGCCTATACGAGCAGTACTTC. Looking up the rest from reference TRBV5-1 and TRBJ2-7 gives the full variable domain: KAGVTQTPRYLIKTRGQQVTLSCSPISGHRSVSWYQQTPGQGLQFLFEYFSETQRNKGNFPGRFSGRQFSNSRSEMNVSTLELGDSALYLCASSPGLAGLYEQYFGPGTRLTVT.

The rearrangement links TRBV30 to TRBJ2-4, with TRBD1 matching 7 bases. CDR1 is GTSNPN and CDR2 is SVGIG in the germline V gene (reference sequence). J was trimmed by 16 bases and V by 2 bases; bases with no gene match: 8. The CDR3 is 11 amino acids. The CDR3 sequence: CAWSSGTVFYF. The CDR3 DNA reads TGTGCCTGGAGTAGTGGGACAGTCTTCTACTTC.

The CDR3 protein is CASSINPKGNQPQHF. The CDR3 DNA is TGTGCCAGTAGTATAAATCCAAAGGGCAATCAGCCCCAGCATTTT. The rearrangement joins TRBV19 to TRBJ1-5; D unclear. Per germline, CDR1 LNHDA and CDR2 SQIVND (reference sequence). V lost 2 bases and J lost 2, with 10 bases in between. This CDR3 spans 15 amino acids.

V gene TRBV7-2 combines with J gene TRBJ2-7, with 7 nucleotides matching TRBD2. CDR1 is SGHTA and CDR2 is FQGNSA in the germline V gene. V trimming: 8 bases; J trimming: 2 bases; junction bases outside the gene matches: 9. CDR3 length equals 14 residues. In DNA, the CDR3 is TGTGCCAGCCGGGGGAGCGGGGTGACCTACGAGCAGTACTTC. Translated: CASRGSGVTYEQYF.

The chain is built from TRBV9 and TRBJ1-3; tentatively, D is TRBD1 (5 bases). The CDR3 consists of 15 residues. Trimming took 4 bases from V and 4 from J, leaving 15 bases between them. From germline, CDR1 is SGDLS and CDR2 YYNGEE. DNA for the CDR3: TGTGCCAGCAGCACCTTCCAGGGAGGAGGAAACACCATATATTTT. As protein: CASSTFQGGGNTIYF.

This clone was detected a few times. This chain connects TRBV30 to TRBJ1-1, with D hard to call. The CDR3 totals 13 residues. Trimming removed 1 base at V and 7 bases at J, with 13 bases between. From germline, CDR1 is GTSNPN and CDR2 SVGIG (reference sequence). Here the CDR3 reads CAWSGSGFGEAFF. In DNA form, the CDR3 reads TGTGCCTGGAGTGGATCGGGATTTGGTGAAGCTTTCTTT. The whole variable domain, filled in from reference TRBV30 and TRBJ1-1, reads SQTIHQWPATLVQPVGSPLSLECTVEGTSNPNLYWYRQAAGRGLQLLFYSVGIGQISSEVPQNLSASRPQDRQFILSSKKLLLSDSGFYLCAWSGSGFGEAFFGQGTRLTVV.

The chain couples TRBV14 to TRBJ2-1; no firm D call. Germline V gene sequence: CDR1 SGHDN, CDR2 FVKESK. V was cut by 4 bases and J by 2 bases, with 6 bases left in between. The CDR3 covers 13 residues. The CDR3: CASSRQTYNEQFF. For the CDR3, the DNA is TGTGCCAGCAGCCGCCAGACCTACAATGAGCAGTTCTTC.